The 27 T cell receptor beta chains listed next were all sequenced from one sample in a study of type 1 regulatory T cells. These receptors lack a known antigen. TCRdb called the reads again in MiXCR, with one record for every CDR3 protein. The sample has 60,000 to 80,000 distinct CDR3 sequences, about three fifths seen once. Sequenced sample: cultured T cells, either the whole culture or a sorted T cell fraction (not recorded which). Subset defined: Tr1-enriched cell product generated in vitro against host alloantigens. The receptors here all came from a human donor in good health.

The chain is built from TRBV27 and TRBJ2-5; the D gene is possibly TRBD2 (5 bases). Deletions cut 3 bases from V and 5 bases from J, with 10 bases between. Germline loops: CDR1 MNHEY, CDR2 SMNVEV (reference sequence). This CDR3 has 13 amino acids. The CDR3 DNA reads as TGTGCCAGCAGTTTTGCGGGTCCCGAGACCCAGTACTTC. Amino acids: CASSFAGPETQYF.

This chain links TRBV12-3 or TRBV12-4 with TRBJ1-4; 7 bases map to TRBD1. J was trimmed by 5 bases and V by 6 bases; bases with no gene match: 6. The CDR3 extends over 14 amino acids. In DNA, the CDR3 is TGTGCCAGCAGAAAACAGGGGCAGAATGAAAAACTGTTTTTT. Translating gives CASRKQGQNEKLFF.

This chain connects TRBV15 to TRBJ2-2; D is ambiguous. Trimming left V 0 bases short and J 6 bases short, with 5 bases between. The CDR3 contains 13 residues. Germline CDR1 LNHNV, CDR2 YYDKDF (reference sequence). The CDR3 is CATSREVSGELFF. The CDR3 region has the DNA TGTGCCACCAGCAGAGAGGTTTCCGGGGAGCTGTTTTTT.

This chain joins TRBV4-3 and TRBJ2-1, with 12 bases identical to TRBD1. The CDR3 totals 17 residues. Germline-derived CDR1 and CDR2 are LGHNA and YSLEER. V lost 0 bases and J lost 5; bases outside the gene matches: 5. CDR3 sequence reads: CASSQDWDRGRNNEQFF. The CDR3 DNA sequence: TGCGCCAGCAGCCAAGATTGGGACAGGGGGCGTAACAATGAGCAGTTCTTC.

V usage is TRBV19 and J usage is TRBJ2-1, with D unclear. V lost 2 bases to trimming and J lost 6 bases, with 14 bases between them. Germline CDR1 LNHDA, CDR2 SQIVND (reference sequence). This CDR3 comprises 15 residues. CDR3 in amino acids: CASSIRAPGFNEQFF. DNA of the CDR3: TGTGCCAGTAGTATAAGGGCGCCTGGATTCAATGAGCAGTTCTTC.

The table lists this clonotype with a few counts. The chain couples TRBV20-1 to TRBJ1-5; D possibly corresponds to TRBD1 (5 bases). The CDR3 extends over 13 amino acids. The germline CDR1 and CDR2 sequences are DFQATT and SNEGSKA (reference sequence). Trimming took 3 bases from V and 4 from J, leaving 10 bases between them. CDR3 in amino acids: CSARGQVNQPQHF. The CDR3 DNA sequence: TGCAGTGCTAGGGGGCAGGTTAATCAGCCCCAGCATTTT.

This clonotype was counted a single time. This sequence joins TRBV7-2 and TRBJ2-5, with D maybe TRBD2 (5 bases). Trimming removed 6 bases at V and 5 bases at J, with 22 bases between. Germline-derived CDR1 and CDR2 are SGHTA and FQGNSA. CDR3 length: 16 residues. The chain's CDR3 is CASSLMGGSDRETQYF. The CDR3 coding sequence is TGTGCCAGCAGTTTGATGGGCGGGTCCGACCGGGAGACCCAGTACTTC.

Only a few counts were recorded for this clonotype. CDR3 nucleotide sequence: TGCGCCAGCAGCTCTCGGACAGCCGCAGATACGCAGTATTTT. Protein: CASSSRTAADTQYF. V is TRBV5-1 and J is TRBJ2-3, with a weak D call TRBD1 (6 bases). Germline values: CDR1 SGHRS, CDR2 YFSETQ. The V and J ends lost 3 bases and 4 bases respectively, with 12 bases between them. The CDR3 totals 14 residues.

In this sample, this clonotype turned up a few times. The chain recombines TRBV19 with TRBJ1-5; D remains ambiguous. This CDR3 has 13 amino acids. V was trimmed by 4 bases and J by 5 bases, leaving 9 bases between them. Germline V gene lookup returns CDR1 LNHDA and CDR2 SQIVND (reference sequence). The CDR3 region is CASSTQTDQPQHF. The CDR3 DNA sequence: TGTGCCAGTAGTACCCAGACGGATCAGCCCCAGCATTTT.

The rearrangement uses TRBV6-1 and TRBJ1-5, with TRBD1 matching 10 bases. V dropped 6 bases and J dropped 1; count of bases not matched to a gene: 3. The CDR3 contains 15 residues. CDR1 and CDR2 from the germline V gene are MNHNS and SASEGT. In nucleotides, the CDR3 is TGTGCCAGCAGAATGGGACAGGGGAGCAATCAGCCCCAGCATTTT. This sequence encodes CASRMGQGSNQPQHF.

The chain has TRBV5-4 and TRBJ2-1; tentative D call: TRBD1 (5 bases). This CDR3 contains 16 residues. Germline V CDR1 and CDR2: SGHNT, YYREEE (reference sequence). V lost 0 bases to trimming and J lost 1 base, with 11 bases between them. CDR3 in amino acids: CASSLGGAQSYNEQFF. The CDR3 DNA reads as TGTGCCAGCAGCTTGGGTGGGGCGCAGTCCTACAATGAGCAGTTCTTC.

This rearrangement joins TRBV4-2 to TRBJ1-1; a possible D gene is TRBD1 (5 bases). The CDR3 sequence is 14 residues long. In germline, CDR1 is LGHNA, CDR2 YNFKEQ. Trimming removed 0 bases at V and 11 bases at J, with 16 bases between. This chain's CDR3 is CASSQDRGLGGAFF. The CDR3 DNA sequence: TGTGCCAGCAGCCAAGATAGGGGACTTGGGGGGGCTTTCTTT.

V usage is TRBV29-1 and J usage is TRBJ2-7, with D tentatively TRBD1 or TRBD2 (5 bases each). The CDR3 contains 14 residues. Germline CDR1 and CDR2: SQVTM and ANQGSEA. V lost 4 bases to trimming and J lost 4 bases, with 17 bases between them. CDR3 in amino acids: CSVGRDRAPYEQYF. The CDR3 bases are TGCAGCGTTGGTCGGGACCGGGCCCCTTACGAGCAGTACTTC.

The V gene is TRBV24-1, the J gene TRBJ2-3, with 7 bases identical to TRBD1. The CDR3 spans 15 residues. Germline V gene sequence: CDR1 KGHDR, CDR2 SFDVKD. The V and J ends lost 9 bases and 0 bases, in that order; junction bases with no gene match: 8. CDR3 loop: CATLSRDSSTDTQYF. DNA of the CDR3: TGTGCCACCTTATCCCGGGACAGTAGCACAGATACGCAGTATTTT.

The V call is TRBV20-1, the J call TRBJ2-3; D not certain. The CDR3 loop spans 12 amino acids. V shed 1 base and J shed 2 bases, with 4 bases lying between them. CDR1 and CDR2 (germline): DFQATT, SNEGSKA (reference sequence). CDR3 in amino acids: CSARGNTDTQYF. CDR3 nucleotides: TGCAGTGCTAGAGGAAACACAGATACGCAGTATTTT.

This clonotype was detected only a few times. The chain carries TRBV20-1 and TRBJ1-5; possibly TRBD1 for D (6 bases). Trimming left V 2 bases short and J 1 base short, with 15 bases between. This CDR3 has 16 amino acids. Germline V gives CDR1 DFQATT, CDR2 SNEGSKA (reference sequence). The CDR3 reads CSARPHDRTSNQPQHF. DNA of the CDR3: TGCAGTGCTAGACCCCATGACAGGACGAGCAATCAGCCCCAGCATTTT.

The chain joins TRBV6-6 to TRBJ2-7; unclear D gene. The CDR3 totals 13 residues. V was shortened by 7 bases and J by 2 bases, with 12 bases between the two germline ends. Germline-derived CDR1 and CDR2 are MNHNY and SVGAGI (reference sequence). The chain's CDR3 is CASTSKNTYEQYF. The CDR3 DNA is TGTGCCAGCACTAGTAAAAACACCTACGAGCAGTACTTC.

There are a few counts of this clonotype. The chain links TRBV7-8 to TRBJ2-7; D is undetermined. Germline V lookup: CDR1 SGHVS, CDR2 FQNEAQ. V was cut by 7 bases and J by 3 bases, with 10 bases left in between. This CDR3 contains 12 residues. CDR3 protein: CASTQDRYEQYF. DNA for the CDR3: TGTGCCAGCACCCAAGACCGCTACGAGCAGTACTTC.

V and J are TRBV13 and TRBJ2-3; D uncertain. The germline V gene encodes CDR1 PRHDT and CDR2 FYEKMQ (reference sequence). The CDR3 has 14 amino acids. Trimming pared 2 bases from V and 0 bases from J, leaving 6 bases between. CDR3 loop: CASSLFGSTDTQYF. Written as DNA, the CDR3 is TGTGCCAGCAGCTTATTCGGGAGCACAGATACGCAGTATTTT.

For the CDR3, the DNA is TGCAGCGTTTCTATCGATCCGGGAAACACCATATATTTT. Amino acids: CSVSIDPGNTIYF. The chain carries TRBV29-1 and TRBJ1-3; no firm D call. Germline V gives CDR1 SQVTM, CDR2 ANQGSEA. V lost 5 bases, J lost 4 bases, and 12 bases lay in between. The CDR3 length is 13 residues.

This clonotype was seen a handful of times. J is TRBJ2-1 and V is TRBV20-1; TRBD2 agrees at 11 bases. V lost 5 bases and J lost 7; bases outside the gene matches: 13. Germline lookup yields CDR1 DFQATT and CDR2 SNEGSKA (reference sequence). CDR3 length equals 16 residues. For the CDR3, the DNA is TGCAGTGCTCGCCGAGTAGCGGGAGGGTTTTCGAATGAGCAGTTCTTC. Protein: CSARRVAGGFSNEQFF.

V is TRBV6-1 and J is TRBJ1-5, with a possible D match to TRBD1 (5 bases). This CDR3 has 13 residues. Germline lookup yields CDR1 MNHNS and CDR2 SASEGT. V gave up 8 bases and J gave up 4 bases, with 12 bases separating them. The DNA of the CDR3 is TGTGCCAGCGGATCAGGGTTAAATCAGCCCCAGCATTTT. Translating it yields CASGSGLNQPQHF.

This clonotype was counted between two and nine times. The V and J genes are TRBV5-1 and TRBJ1-2, with D unclear. Germline V gene data show CDR1 as SGHRS and CDR2 as YFSETQ. Trimming took off 0 bases at V and 5 bases at J, with 8 bases between the two ends. There are 13 residues in the CDR3. The CDR3 coding sequence is TGCGCCAGCAGCTTGGATGGCGGTTATGGCTACACCTTC. Translation gives CASSLDGGYGYTF.

The CDR3 DNA reads as TGTGCCACCAGCAGAGAAACCGGCGTCGTTTTGCATTTT. This translates into CATSRETGVVLHF. The V and J genes are TRBV15 and TRBJ1-5; D uncertain. CDR3 size: 13 residues. CDR1 LNHNV and CDR2 YYDKDF come from the germline V gene (reference sequence). V shed 0 bases and J shed 15 bases, with 15 bases lying between them.

The CDR3 sequence is CASSEEAGGTEAFF. The CDR3 coding sequence is TGTGCCAGCAGTGAAGAGGCAGGGGGCACTGAAGCTTTCTTT. V and J are TRBV2 and TRBJ1-1; TRBD1 matches 7 bases. CDR3 length: 14 residues. The germline V gene has CDR1 SNHLY and CDR2 FYNNEI. V lost 1 base to trimming and J lost 4 bases; unmatched junction nucleotides: 3.

This clonotype was observed a handful of times. This chain joins TRBV24-1 and TRBJ2-1; maybe TRBD1 (6 bases). The ends were cut back, 6 bases at V and 7 bases at J, with 6 bases in the middle. The germline V gene has CDR1 KGHDR and CDR2 SFDVKD. The CDR3 length is 11 residues. DNA of the CDR3: TGTGCCACCAGTCAGGGGAATGAGCAGTTCTTC. Protein: CATSQGNEQFF.

This clonotype is a singleton in its sample. The chain employs TRBV27 and TRBJ1-5, with unresolved D. The V gene lost 6 bases and the J gene lost 3 bases, with 12 bases spanning the gap. The CDR3 totals 14 residues. Germline loops: CDR1 MNHEY, CDR2 SMNVEV (reference sequence). CDR3 in amino acids: CASSSTDPNQPQHF. CDR3 bases: TGTGCCAGCAGCAGTACAGACCCCAATCAGCCCCAGCATTTT.